The clone carrying this T cell receptor beta chain has a single count. Diagnoses rested on clinical symptoms, serum thyroxine and TRAb, thyroid ultrasound and orbital computed tomography. V was clipped by 5 bases and J by 2 bases, with 9 bases between them. From germline, CDR1 is GTSNPN and CDR2 SVGIG (reference sequence). The CDR3 contains 12 residues. This specimen comes from a study of T cells in Graves' hyperthyroidism and ophthalmopathy. TCR beta CDR3 regions were amplified from RNA transcripts. The TCR CDR3 first-round RT-PCR relied on the HTBI primer set. MiXCR, run by TCRdb on the multiplex PCR reads, gives a single entry per CDR3 protein. The sample lists 530,000 or so distinct CDR3 sequences, approximately 17% occurring once.

The chain links TRBV30 to TRBJ1-1, with D unclear. This clonotype originated in a woman in her late teens or twenties with Graves' ophthalmopathy. The source material was blood. CDR3 loop: CAWQPANTEAFF. CDR3 sequence (DNA): TGTGCCTGGCAGCCAGCCAACACTGAAGCTTTCTTT.